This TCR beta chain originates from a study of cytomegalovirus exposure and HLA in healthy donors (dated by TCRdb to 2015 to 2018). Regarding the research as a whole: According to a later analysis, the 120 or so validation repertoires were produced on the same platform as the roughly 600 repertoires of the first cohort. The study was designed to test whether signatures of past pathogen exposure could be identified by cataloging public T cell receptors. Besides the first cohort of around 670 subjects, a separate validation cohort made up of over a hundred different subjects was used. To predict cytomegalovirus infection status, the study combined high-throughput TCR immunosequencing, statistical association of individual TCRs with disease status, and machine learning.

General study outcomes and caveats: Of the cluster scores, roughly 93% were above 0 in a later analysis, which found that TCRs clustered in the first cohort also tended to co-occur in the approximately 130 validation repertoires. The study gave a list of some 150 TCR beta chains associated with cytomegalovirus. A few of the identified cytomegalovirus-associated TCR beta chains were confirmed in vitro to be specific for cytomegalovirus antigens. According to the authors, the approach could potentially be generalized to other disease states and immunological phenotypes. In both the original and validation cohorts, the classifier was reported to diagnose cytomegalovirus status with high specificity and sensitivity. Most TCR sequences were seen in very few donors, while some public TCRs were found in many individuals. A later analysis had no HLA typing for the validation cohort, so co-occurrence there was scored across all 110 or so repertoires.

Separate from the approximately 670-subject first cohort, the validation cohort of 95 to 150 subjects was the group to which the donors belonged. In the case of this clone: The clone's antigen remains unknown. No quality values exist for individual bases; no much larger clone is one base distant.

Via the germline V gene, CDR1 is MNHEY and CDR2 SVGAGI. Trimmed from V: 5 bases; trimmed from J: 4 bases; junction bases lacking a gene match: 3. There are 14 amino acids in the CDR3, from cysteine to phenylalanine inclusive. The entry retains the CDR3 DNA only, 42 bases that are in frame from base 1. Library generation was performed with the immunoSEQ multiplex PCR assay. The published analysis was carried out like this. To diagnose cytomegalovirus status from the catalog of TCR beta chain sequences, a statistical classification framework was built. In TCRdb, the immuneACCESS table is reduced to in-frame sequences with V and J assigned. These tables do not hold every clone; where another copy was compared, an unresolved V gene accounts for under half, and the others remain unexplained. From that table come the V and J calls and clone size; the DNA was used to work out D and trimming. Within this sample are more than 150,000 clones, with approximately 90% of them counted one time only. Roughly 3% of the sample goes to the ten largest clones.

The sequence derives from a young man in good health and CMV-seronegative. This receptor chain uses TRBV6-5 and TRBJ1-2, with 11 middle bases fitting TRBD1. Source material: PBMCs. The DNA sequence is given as TGTGCCAGCAGTCGCGGACAGGGGGCCTATGGCTACACCTTC. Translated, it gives CASSRGQGAYGYTF.